This T cell receptor (beta chain) is drawn from a study of human T cells and chemical hapten exposure. For the study at large: Variability of per-sample TCR yields stemmed mainly from small differences in pooled library volume. Study-wide results and caveats: Counts of TCRs above 1 in 1000 frequency stayed unchanged with DPC sensitization.

In its sample, this clonotype ranks as medium-sized. Its antigen is currently unknown. Individual cDNA molecules in this library carried unique molecular identifiers. Study processing details: Sample-level TCR yields exhibited a median of about 96,000, with a range of roughly 20,000 to 700,000. TCRdb analysed the RACE reads with MiXCR anew, one entry per CDR3 protein. The V and J calls and clone size are TCRdb's, not the authors'. The data show around 35,000 distinct CDR3 sequences, roughly 5.5% seen once. Time point given: healthy volunteer bleed at 6 weeks. Unfractionated whole blood yielded total RNA. Sequencing was carried out using whole blood. The receptor was derived from a human donor in good health. Some clones in this sample may be carry-over from other donors' samples.

The CDR3 sequence is CASSLLGQGGYGYTF. CDR3 DNA sequence: TGCGCCAGCAGCTTGCTGGGACAGGGAGGCTATGGCTACACCTTC. The gene calls are TRBV5-1 and TRBJ1-2; TRBD1 agrees at 9 bases. Germline CDR1 reads SGHRS; CDR2 reads YFSETQ. This CDR3 is built from 15 residues. V shed 1 base, J shed 4 bases, and the junction held 5 bases outside the gene matches. The variable domain in full, completed from reference TRBV5-1 and TRBJ1-2, reads KAGVTQTPRYLIKTRGQQVTLSCSPISGHRSVSWYQQTPGQGLQFLFEYFSETQRNKGNFPGRFSGRQFSNSRSEMNVSTLELGDSALYLCASSLLGQGGYGYTFGSGTRLTVV.